This entry describes one T cell receptor (beta chain). This CDR3 contains 12 residues. Germline assignment: CDR1 MDHEN and CDR2 SYDVKM. Trimming pared 5 bases from V and 3 bases from J, leaving 8 bases between. TCRdb processed the RT-PCR reads anew with MiXCR; each CDR3 protein has one entry. The sample lists approximately 720,000 distinct CDR3 sequences, approximately 15% occurring once. The specimen was memory CD4+ T cells from blood. This TCR came from a female donor in good health, serving as a healthy control. This chain connects TRBV28 to TRBJ2-7; D not resolved. The CDR3 loop reads CASSTVNYEQYF. For the CDR3, the DNA is TGTGCCAGCAGTACAGTGAACTACGAGCAGTACTTC.